The 15 T cell receptor beta chains given below trace back to one sample, sequenced in a study of breast tumors, draining lymph nodes, adjacent tissues (dated by TCRdb to the mid-2010s). The lymph node samples were taken from the axillary draining lymph nodes of breast cancer patients. Receptor libraries were prepared by multiplex PCR. Sequencing was performed on an Illumina HiSeq 2000. TCRdb's own reprocessing of the public reads used fastp at Q25 and MiXCR and kept productive beta chains. Entries that share a CDR3 protein sequence are merged under the most common genes and DNA. In all, the sample holds over 250,000 distinct CDR3 sequences, and under 35% of those were seen once. The biggest ten clones account for 0.85% to 1.2% of the sample. The sample taken for sequencing was axillary lymph node tissue. Receptor source: a female donor with breast cancer. Some clones in this sample may be carry-over from other donors' samples.

In its sample, this clonotype was seen many times. The chain employs TRBV11-2 and TRBJ2-7; TRBD1 matches at 8 bases. This CDR3 is 18 amino acids long. Germline V gene lookup returns CDR1 SGHAT and CDR2 FQNNGV. Trimming removed 1 base from V and 1 base from J; junction bases left unmatched: 12. The CDR3 loop reads CASSLASPTGVGSYEQYF. CDR3 in DNA: TGTGCCAGCAGCTTAGCTTCCCCGACAGGGGTCGGATCCTACGAGCAGTACTTC.

The rearrangement joins TRBV7-9 to TRBJ2-1; TRBD2 matches 11 bases. Germline CDR1 reads SEHNR; CDR2 reads FQNEAQ (reference sequence). V gave up 4 bases and J gave up 0 bases; unmatched junction bases: 5. The CDR3 length is 17 residues. Written as DNA, the CDR3 is TGTGCCAGCAGCTCCCTAGCGGGAGGTAGCTCCTACAATGAGCAGTTCTTC. It specifies CASSSLAGGSSYNEQFF.

There are many counts of this clonotype. CDR3 amino acids: CASSLMGAGTSHEQFF. CDR3 nucleotides: TGTGCCAGCAGCTTAATGGGGGCCGGGACTAGCCATGAGCAGTTCTTC. The chain carries TRBV7-2 and TRBJ2-1, with 9 bases that match TRBD2. The germline V gene has CDR1 SGHTA and CDR2 FQGNSA. CDR3 length: 16 residues. V trimming: 2 bases; J trimming: 8 bases; junction bases outside the gene matches: 10. Combining the CDR3 with reference TRBV7-2 and TRBJ2-1 gives the whole variable domain GAGVSQSPSNKVTEKGKDVELRCDPISGHTALYWYRQSLGQGLEFLIYFQGNSAPDKSGLPSDRFSAERTGGSVSTLTIQRTQQEDSAVYLCASSLMGAGTSHEQFFGPGTRLTVL.

This clonotype has a count of ten or more. The chain employs TRBV29-1 and TRBJ2-1; D uncertain. The CDR3 is made up of 15 amino acids. With 0 bases removed from V and 8 bases from J, the gap between germline ends came to 17 bases. From germline, CDR1 is SQVTM and CDR2 ANQGSEA. CDR3 amino acids: CSVEESPPLRDEQFF. The CDR3 nucleotides read TGCAGCGTTGAAGAATCCCCTCCACTAAGGGATGAGCAGTTCTTC.

This clonotype has a count of ten or more. The chain couples TRBV3-1 to TRBJ2-7; tentatively, D is TRBD1 (6 bases). V was shortened by 3 bases and J by 2 bases, with 8 bases between the two germline ends. This CDR3 comprises 13 residues. Germline CDR1 and CDR2: LGHDT and YNNKEL (reference sequence). The CDR3 sequence is CASSQTGPYEQYF. CDR3 nucleotide sequence: TGTGCCAGCAGCCAGACAGGCCCCTACGAGCAGTACTTC.

In this sample, this clonotype turned up many times. The gene calls are TRBV6-5 and TRBJ2-3; D is possibly TRBD2 (6 bases). The germline V gene has CDR1 MNHEY and CDR2 SVGAGI. V dropped 7 bases and J dropped 0 bases, with 14 bases sitting between them. CDR3 length equals 15 residues. In DNA, the CDR3 is TGTGCCAGCAAGGCGTGGCGGGGTAGCACAGATACGCAGTATTTT. It yields the protein CASKAWRGSTDTQYF.

As to this clonotype: A clone one base away is much larger, so this may be a read error. The chain links TRBV5-1 to TRBJ2-1; D perhaps matches TRBD1 (6 bases). CDR3 length: 15 residues. Germline V CDR1 and CDR2: SGHRS, YFSETQ. The CDR3 here is CASSLEQGGSYEQFF. The CDR3 region has the DNA TGTGCCAGCAGCTTAGAACAGGGTGGGTCCTACGAGCAGTTCTTC.

This clonotype came up many times. The V gene is TRBV4-1, the J gene TRBJ2-5; maybe TRBD2 (6 bases). This CDR3 is built from 14 residues. V was shortened by 1 base and J by 3 bases, with 9 bases between the two germline ends. Per germline, CDR1 MGHRA and CDR2 YSYEKL. CDR3: CASSQGGGKETQYF. For the CDR3, the DNA is TGCGCCAGCAGCCAAGGGGGCGGGAAAGAGACCCAGTACTTC.

Comment on this clonotype: This may be a read error: a much more frequent sequence differs by one nucleotide. The rearrangement links TRBV6-6 to TRBJ2-2; the D gene could be TRBD1 or TRBD2 (5 bases each). This CDR3 region has 13 residues. CDR1 is MNHNY and CDR2 is SVGAGI in the germline V gene (reference sequence). CDR3 DNA sequence: TGTGCCAGCAGACGACTGGGGCCCGGGGAGCTGCTTTTT. The encoded protein is CASRRLGPGELLF.

CDR3 in DNA: TGTGCCAGCAGCCCACAGGGTATGCACTATGGCTACACCTTC. Amino acids: CASSPQGMHYGYTF. J is TRBJ1-2 and V is TRBV5-6; possibly TRBD1 for D (6 bases). Germline CDR1 SGHDT, CDR2 YYEEEE. CDR3 length: 14 amino acids. Deletions cut 4 bases from V and 3 bases from J, with 13 bases between.

This clonotype was recorded at least ten times. One end of the junction varies from germline; a read error may be responsible. The V call is TRBV7-7, the J call TRBJ2-2; 8 nucleotides line up with TRBD1. Per the germline V gene, CDR1 is SSHAT and CDR2 is FNYEAQ (reference sequence). This CDR3 has 14 amino acids. Here the CDR3 reads CASSSLQGAGELFF. The CDR3 bases are TGTGCTAGCAGCTCGTTACAGGGGGCCGGGGAGCTGTTTTTT.

This clonotype has ten or more counts. The V gene is TRBV4-1, the J gene TRBJ2-3, with 8 bases aligning to TRBD2. Trimming at V came to 7 bases and at J to 4 bases, leaving 13 bases not matched to a gene. CDR1 and CDR2 (germline): MGHRA, YSYEKL. CDR3 size: 16 residues. CDR3 nucleotide sequence: TGCGCCAGCACCCCCCGGGAGGGGGAAAGGGCAGATACGCAGTATTTT. Amino acid sequence: CASTPREGERADTQYF.

This clonotype was observed a handful of times. This may arise from a read error, as a much more abundant clone is one base away. The CDR3 does not close with the conserved phenylalanine or tryptophan, likely indicating a read error. This chain connects TRBV5-1 to TRBJ1-2; 7 nucleotides align to TRBD1. With V trimmed by 3 bases and J by 7 bases, 3 bases remained unmatched. The CDR3 loop spans 12 amino acids. Germline V lookup: CDR1 SGHRS, CDR2 YFSETQ. The CDR3 region has the DNA TGCGCCAGCAGCTCCACAGGGGCTGGCTACACCCTC. It encodes CASSSTGAGYTL.

The table lists this clonotype with a few counts. J is TRBJ1-4 and V is TRBV4-2, with 7 bases matching TRBD1. V lost 6 bases and J lost 5; bases outside the gene matches: 0. Germline-derived CDR1 and CDR2 are LGHNA and YNFKEQ. The CDR3 is 12 amino acids. This CDR3 is CASRQGNEKLFF. The CDR3, as DNA: TGTGCCAGCAGACAGGGGAATGAAAAACTGTTTTTT.

For this clonotype: This sequence may be a read error, since a much larger clone differs from it by one base. The V and J genes are TRBV5-4 and TRBJ2-2; weak D call: TRBD2 (5 bases). The CDR3 consists of 16 residues. Germline values: CDR1 SGHNT, CDR2 YYREEE (reference sequence). V lost 0 bases and J lost 5, with 14 bases in between. CDR3 sequence (DNA): TGTGCCAGCAGCTTGGGACCAGCGGCTCTTACCGGGGAGCTGTTTTTT. This sequence encodes CASSLGPAALTGELFF.